The 6 T cell receptor beta chains presented below share a single source sample, sequenced in a study of shared clonotypes between healthy human individuals. Libraries were prepared by immunoSEQ multiplex PCR; TCRdb keeps only in-frame clonotypes and omits some of them. The table has 2 million to 2.5 million clones, about 90% seen once. Specimen: naive CD4+ T cells from PBMCs. Stated subset: CD45RA+ positively selected. The receptors come from a man aged 18 to 30 in good health. Some clones in this sample may be carry-over from other donors' samples.

The rearrangement uses TRBV10-3 and TRBJ2-5; no firm D call. V lost 3 bases and J lost 5, with 10 bases in between. Germline V CDR1 and CDR2: ENHRY, SYGVKD. CDR3 length: 13 amino acids. Written as DNA, the CDR3 is TGTGCCATCAGTGACCCCTTAAGGGAGACCCAGTACTTC. This encodes CAISDPLRETQYF.

V usage is TRBV28 and J usage is TRBJ2-7; D might be TRBD1 (5 bases). The V gene lost 5 bases and the J gene lost 4 bases, with 21 bases spanning the gap. Germline V gene data show CDR1 as MDHEN and CDR2 as SYDVKM. The CDR3 loop spans 16 amino acids. The CDR3 sequence: CASSSFVVGRVYEQYF. As DNA, the CDR3 is TGTGCCAGCAGTAGCTTCGTCGTCGGCAGGGTTTACGAGCAGTACTTC.

The CDR3 is CASSRRDRFNTEAFF. CDR3 nucleotides: TGTGCCAGCAGTAGAAGGGACAGATTCAACACTGAAGCTTTCTTT. The rearrangement joins TRBV27 to TRBJ1-1; 7 nucleotides match TRBD1. The CDR3 sequence is 15 residues long. V dropped 5 bases and J dropped 2; count of bases not matched to a gene: 8. CDR1 and CDR2 (germline): MNHEY, SMNVEV (reference sequence).

The genes are TRBV5-1 and TRBJ1-1; possibly TRBD1 for D (5 bases). The CDR3 totals 15 residues. The ends were cut back, 0 bases at V and 1 base at J, with 10 bases in the middle. In germline, CDR1 is SGHRS, CDR2 YFSETQ. In DNA form, the CDR3 reads TGCGCCAGCAGCTTGGGGGGACTCAGGAACACTGAAGCTTTCTTT. As protein: CASSLGGLRNTEAFF.

The chain is built from TRBV27 and TRBJ1-1; 11 nucleotides agree with TRBD1. The length of the CDR3 is 15 residues. Germline loops: CDR1 MNHEY, CDR2 SMNVEV (reference sequence). Unmatched junction bases numbered 9, after V lost 5 bases and J lost 7 bases. The DNA of the CDR3 is TGTGCCAGCAGTCTACGGACAGGGGGCGAAGTTGAAGCTTTCTTT. Protein product: CASSLRTGGEVEAFF.

V and J are TRBV6-4 and TRBJ2-7, with D uncertain. This CDR3 comprises 12 residues. CDR1 is MRHNA, CDR2 SNTAGT, per germline. V lost 7 bases and J 3 bases, leaving 10 bases between the germline ends. CDR3 DNA: TGTGCCAGCACCCAGCCCGGCTACGAGCAGTACTTC. Translating gives CASTQPGYEQYF.